This T cell receptor beta chain was found in a study of patients and donors after allogeneic stem cell transplantation. Germline V lookup: CDR1 MNHNS, CDR2 SASEGT. The V gene end was trimmed by 6 bases and the J gene end by 0 bases; junction bases not matched to a gene: 10. The CDR3 sequence is 19 residues long. From the RT-PCR reads, TCRdb called clonotypes with MiXCR, one entry per CDR3 protein. The data hold about a million distinct CDR3 sequences, with roughly 18% observed a single time. This clonotype was found a few times. The sequencing input was blood, either unsorted or a sorted T cell fraction (not recorded which). The sequence derives from a human donor who was either an allogeneic HSCT recipient or a stem cell or donor lymphocyte infusion donor (not recorded which). It is not recorded whose cells these are; they may come from a transplant donor. This chain connects TRBV6-1 to TRBJ2-2; TRBD2 aligns across 13 bases. CDR3 in DNA: TGTGCCAGCAGCCGACGATGGACTAGCGGGGGCTCGAACACCGGGGAGCTGTTTTTT. As protein: CASSRRWTSGGSNTGELFF.